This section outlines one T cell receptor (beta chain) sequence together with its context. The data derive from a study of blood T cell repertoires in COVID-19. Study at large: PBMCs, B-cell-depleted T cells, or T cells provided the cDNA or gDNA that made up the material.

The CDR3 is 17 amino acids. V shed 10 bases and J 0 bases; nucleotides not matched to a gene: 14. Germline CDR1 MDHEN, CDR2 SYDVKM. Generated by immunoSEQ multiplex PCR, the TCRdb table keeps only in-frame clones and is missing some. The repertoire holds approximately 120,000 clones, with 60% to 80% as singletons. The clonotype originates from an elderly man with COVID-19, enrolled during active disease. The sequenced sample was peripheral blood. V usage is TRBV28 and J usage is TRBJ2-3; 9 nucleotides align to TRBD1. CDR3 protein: CATSLWGTGPSTDTQYF. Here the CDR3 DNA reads TGTGCCACCAGCCTCTGGGGGACAGGGCCGAGCACAGATACGCAGTATTTT.